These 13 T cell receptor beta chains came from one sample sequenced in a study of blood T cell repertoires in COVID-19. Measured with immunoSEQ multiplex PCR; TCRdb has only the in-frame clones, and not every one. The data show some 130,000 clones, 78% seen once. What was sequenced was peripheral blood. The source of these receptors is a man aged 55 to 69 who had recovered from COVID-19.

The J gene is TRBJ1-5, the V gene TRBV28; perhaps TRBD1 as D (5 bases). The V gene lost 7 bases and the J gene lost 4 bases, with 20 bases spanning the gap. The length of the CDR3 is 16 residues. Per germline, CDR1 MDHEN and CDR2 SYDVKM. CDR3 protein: CASNAHGRGWNQPQHF. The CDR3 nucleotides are TGTGCCAGCAACGCACACGGGCGGGGGTGGAATCAGCCCCAGCATTTT.

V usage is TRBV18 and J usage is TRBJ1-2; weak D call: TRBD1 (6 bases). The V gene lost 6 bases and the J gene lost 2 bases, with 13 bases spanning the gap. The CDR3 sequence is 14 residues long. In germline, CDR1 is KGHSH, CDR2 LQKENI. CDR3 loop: CASSPGTRNYGYTF. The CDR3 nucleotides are TGTGCCAGCTCCCCAGGGACACGGAACTATGGCTACACCTTC.

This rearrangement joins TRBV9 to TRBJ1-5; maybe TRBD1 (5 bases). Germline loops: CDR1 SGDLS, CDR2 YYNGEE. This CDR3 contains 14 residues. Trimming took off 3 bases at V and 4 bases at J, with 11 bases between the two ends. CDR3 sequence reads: CASSAKDTNQPQHF. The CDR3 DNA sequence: TGTGCCAGCAGCGCCAAGGACACTAATCAGCCCCAGCATTTT.

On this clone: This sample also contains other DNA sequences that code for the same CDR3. Written as DNA, the CDR3 is TGTGCCAGCAGTTACGGCGGCGAAGAGACCCAGTACTTC. This encodes CASSYGGEETQYF. The chain joins TRBV6-2 or TRBV6-3 to TRBJ2-5; no definite D call. Trimming cost V 2 bases and J 3 bases, with 7 bases left between them. CDR3 length equals 13 residues. Germline CDR1 reads MNHEY; CDR2 reads SVGEGT.

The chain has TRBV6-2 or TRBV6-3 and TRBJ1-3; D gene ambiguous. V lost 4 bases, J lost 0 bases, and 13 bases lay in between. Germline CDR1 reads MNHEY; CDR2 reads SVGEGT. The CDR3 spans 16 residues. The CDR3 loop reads CASSFNSGPSGNTIYF. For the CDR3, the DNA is TGTGCCAGCAGTTTCAACAGCGGACCCTCTGGAAACACCATATATTTT.

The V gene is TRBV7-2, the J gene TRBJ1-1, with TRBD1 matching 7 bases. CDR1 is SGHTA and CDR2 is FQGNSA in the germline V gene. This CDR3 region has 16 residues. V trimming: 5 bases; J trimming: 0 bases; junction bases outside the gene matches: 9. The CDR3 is CASSTGTVGLNTEAFF. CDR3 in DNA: TGTGCCAGCAGCACCGGGACAGTAGGCTTGAACACTGAAGCTTTCTTT.

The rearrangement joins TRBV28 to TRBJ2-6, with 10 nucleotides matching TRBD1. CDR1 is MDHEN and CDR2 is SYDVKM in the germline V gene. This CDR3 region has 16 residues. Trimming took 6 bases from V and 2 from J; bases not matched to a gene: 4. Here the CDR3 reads CASRTGGAPGANVLTF. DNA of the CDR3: TGTGCCAGCAGGACAGGGGGCGCCCCTGGGGCCAACGTCCTGACTTTC.

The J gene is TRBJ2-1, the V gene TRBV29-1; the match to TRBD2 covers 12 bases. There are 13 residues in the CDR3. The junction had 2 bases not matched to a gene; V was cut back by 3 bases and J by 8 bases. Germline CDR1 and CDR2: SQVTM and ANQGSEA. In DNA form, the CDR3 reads TGCAGCGTTGAGACTAGCGGGAGTGATGAGCAGTTCTTC. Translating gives CSVETSGSDEQFF.

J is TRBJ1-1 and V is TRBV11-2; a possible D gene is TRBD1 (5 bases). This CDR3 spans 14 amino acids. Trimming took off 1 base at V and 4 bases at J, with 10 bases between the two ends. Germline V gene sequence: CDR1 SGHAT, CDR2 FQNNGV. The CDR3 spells CASSLASGGTEAFF. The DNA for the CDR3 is TGTGCCAGCAGCTTAGCGTCCGGGGGCACTGAAGCTTTCTTT. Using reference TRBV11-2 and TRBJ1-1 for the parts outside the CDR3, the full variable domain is EAGVAQSPRYKIIEKRQSVAFWCNPISGHATLYWYQQILGQGPKLLIQFQNNGVVDDSQLPKDRFSAERLKGVDSTLKIQPAKLEDSAVYLCASSLASGGTEAFFGQGTRLTVV.

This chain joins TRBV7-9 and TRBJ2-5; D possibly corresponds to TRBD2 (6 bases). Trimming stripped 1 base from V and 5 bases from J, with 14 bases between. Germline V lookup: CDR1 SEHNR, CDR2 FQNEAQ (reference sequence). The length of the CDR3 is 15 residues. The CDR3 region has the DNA TGTGCCAGCAGCTTAGGCGCAACTGCGGGGGAGACCCAGTACTTC. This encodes CASSLGATAGETQYF.

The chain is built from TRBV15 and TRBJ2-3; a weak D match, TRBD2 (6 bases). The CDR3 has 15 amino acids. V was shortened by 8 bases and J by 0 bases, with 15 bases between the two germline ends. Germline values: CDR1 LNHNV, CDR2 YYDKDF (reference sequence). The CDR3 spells CATQPSGGSTDTQYF. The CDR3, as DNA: TGTGCCACCCAACCCTCTGGGGGGAGCACAGATACGCAGTATTTT.

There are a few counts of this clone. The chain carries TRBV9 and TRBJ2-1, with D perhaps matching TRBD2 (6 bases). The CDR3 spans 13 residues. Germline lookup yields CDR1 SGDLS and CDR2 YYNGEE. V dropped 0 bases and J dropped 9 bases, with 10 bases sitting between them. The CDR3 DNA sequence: TGTGCCAGCAGCGTAGATTCGCGGGGTGAGCAGTTCTTC. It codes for CASSVDSRGEQFF.

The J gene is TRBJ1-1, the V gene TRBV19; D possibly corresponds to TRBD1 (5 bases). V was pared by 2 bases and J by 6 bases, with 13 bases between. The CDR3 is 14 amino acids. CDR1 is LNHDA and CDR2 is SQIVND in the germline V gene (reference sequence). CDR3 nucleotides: TGTGCCAGTAGTATACAGGGTTTGGTGGCTGAAGCTTTCTTT. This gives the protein CASSIQGLVAEAFF.